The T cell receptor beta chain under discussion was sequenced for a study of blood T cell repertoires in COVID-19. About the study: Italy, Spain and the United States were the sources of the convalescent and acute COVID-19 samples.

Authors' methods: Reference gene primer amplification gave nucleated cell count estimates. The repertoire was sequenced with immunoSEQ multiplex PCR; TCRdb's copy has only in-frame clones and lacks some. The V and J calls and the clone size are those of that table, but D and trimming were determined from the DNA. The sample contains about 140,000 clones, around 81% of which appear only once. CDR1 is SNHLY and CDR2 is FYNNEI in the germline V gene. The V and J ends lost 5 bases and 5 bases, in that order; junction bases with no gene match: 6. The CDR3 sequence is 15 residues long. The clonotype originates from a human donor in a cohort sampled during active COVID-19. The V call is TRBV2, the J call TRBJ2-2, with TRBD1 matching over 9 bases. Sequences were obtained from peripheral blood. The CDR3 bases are TGTGCCAGCAGTACACGACAGGGGGGGACCGGGGAGCTGTTTTTT. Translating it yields CASSTRQGGTGELFF.